This T cell receptor (beta chain) emerged from a study of early T cells in non-severe SARS-CoV-2 infection. About the research overall: Investigators sequenced bulk RNA drawn from unsorted whole blood, and chains remained unpaired.

General study points: Sequences matched to VDJdb favored anti-spike CD8 responses, while private and CD4 specificities were missed.

This clonotype was recorded at least ten times. Its cognate antigen is unknown. Unique molecular identifiers (one per individual cDNA molecule) were attached. TCRdb independently ran MiXCR on the 5' RACE reads; one entry per CDR3 protein. The data show tens of thousands of distinct CDR3 sequences, with roughly 6.6% seen just once and about 20% held by the top ten. This CDR3 is built from 15 residues. Deletions cut 5 bases from V and 2 bases from J, with 19 bases between. Germline V CDR1 and CDR2: DFQATT, SNEGSKA (reference sequence). The TCR originated in an adult who was a healthcare worker with PCR-confirmed SARS-CoV-2 infection or an uninfected control (not recorded which). Sequencing was performed on whole blood, taken at baseline. This sequence joins TRBV20-1 and TRBJ2-7; a possible D gene is TRBD2 (6 bases). The CDR3 spells CSAHRGRGTPYEQYF. In nucleotides, the CDR3 is TGCAGTGCTCATAGGGGACGGGGGACCCCCTACGAGCAGTACTTC.